Described below is a single T cell receptor beta chain sequence and its context. This entry is derived from a study of blood T cell repertoires in COVID-19. Background on the study: T cells, B-cell-depleted T cells, or PBMCs provided the cDNA or gDNA that served as material.

Germline V lookup: CDR1 SGHNT, CDR2 YYREEE (reference sequence). V was cut by 4 bases and J by 1 base, with 11 bases left in between. The CDR3 is 14 amino acids. Per the authors' pipeline: Estimation of nucleated cell counts relied on the amplification of reference gene primers. TCRdb's table, derived via immunoSEQ multiplex PCR, lists solely in-frame clones and lacks some. The D gene and trimming were derived from the DNA, and the V and J assignments and clone size from that table. Of 250,000 to 350,000 clones listed, around 89% are singletons. The sample consisted of peripheral blood. The receptor was isolated from a man aged 30-40 years with acute or convalescent COVID-19. V and J are TRBV5-4 and TRBJ1-1; D is unclear. The CDR3 nucleotides are TGTGCCAGCAGCGAAACAAACAGGAACACTGAAGCTTTCTTT. This codes for CASSETNRNTEAFF.